These T cell receptor beta chains were read from a single sample in a study of identical twins. MiXCR, applied by TCRdb to the 5' RACE reads, yields one record per CDR3 protein. In the table there are roughly 720,000 distinct CDR3 sequences, 15% to 20% of which are singletons. This sample was also put to use in a study of T cells expressing NK-cell markers.

Input material: PBMCs. The receptors were gathered from a woman aged 18-29 years in good health. Both conserved end residues are part of each CDR3. A D gene is named only where the DNA matches it firmly. Size tells how often a clone was seen (once, few, many) or the class of an expanded clone, and some rows leave it out.

j_gene | abundance | d_gene | v_gene | CDR3nt | CDR3aa
TRBJ2-7 | - | - | TRBV10-3 | TGTGCTATCACTCGGGATTCATCCTACGAGCAGTACTTC | CAITRDSSYEQYF
TRBJ2-7 | - | - | TRBV3-1 | TGTGCCAGCAGCCAAGAAATCAGGGGCTACGAGCAGTACTTC | CASSQEIRGYEQYF
TRBJ2-3 | - | - | TRBV6-1 | TGTGCCAGCAGTCCCCGGAACGGAGCGACAGATACGCAGTATTTT | CASSPRNGATDTQYF
TRBJ2-1 | many | TRBD1 | TRBV6-5 | TGTGCCAGCAGTTACTCGACAGGGAGCTCCTACAATGAGCAGTTCTTC | CASSYSTGSSYNEQFF
TRBJ1-2 | few | - | TRBV5-1 | TGCGCCAGCAGCTTGGATACAGAAAACTATGGCTACACCTTC | CASSLDTENYGYTF
TRBJ2-7 | few | TRBD2 | TRBV5-1 | TGCGCCAGCAGCACGACAAGCGGGACTAGCGGCGAGCAGTACTTC | CASSTTSGTSGEQYF
TRBJ1-2 | few | - | TRBV20-1 | TGCAGTGCTAGAAACGAGTGGGGGTCTGGCTACACCTTC | CSARNEWGSGYTF
TRBJ1-4 | - | - | TRBV5-6 | TGTGCCAGCAGCTTGTGGTCAACTAATGAAAAACTGTTTTTT | CASSLWSTNEKLFF
TRBJ1-1 | few | - | TRBV12-3/TRBV12-4 | TGTGCCAGCAGGTCCGGGTTGGGGGCTTTCTTT | CASRSGLGAFF
TRBJ2-2 | - | - | TRBV5-5 | TGTGCCAGCAGCCATGGACTACTGAACACCGGGGAGCTGTTTTTT | CASSHGLLNTGELFF
TRBJ2-5 | - | TRBD1 | TRBV13 | TGTGCCAGCAGCTTAAAGACAGGGGGCGAAGAGACCCAGTACTTC | CASSLKTGGEETQYF
TRBJ1-1 | - | - | TRBV6-6 | TGTGCCAGCAGTGGACTTTCTACCACTGAAGCTTTCTTT | CASSGLSTTEAFF
TRBJ2-1 | few | - | TRBV5-1 | TGCGCCAGCAGCTTGGATGACTGGACTGAAGATGAGCAGTTCTTC | CASSLDDWTEDEQFF
TRBJ2-3 | - | TRBD2 | TRBV9 | TGTGCCAGCAGCGTGGGGAGGGGACTCGACCCCGATACGCAGTATTTT | CASSVGRGLDPDTQYF
TRBJ2-7 | - | - | TRBV6-1 | TGTGCCAGCAGTGAAAGGGGGTTTTACGAGCAGTACTTC | CASSERGFYEQYF
TRBJ1-5 | - | TRBD1 | TRBV12-3/TRBV12-4 | TGTGCCAGCAGTACAACCCTGACAGGGAGCGATCAGCCCCAGCATTTT | CASSTTLTGSDQPQHF
TRBJ2-3 | - | - | TRBV10-3 | TGTGCCATCGGGGGCCTGCGGATCAACACAGATACGCAGTATTTT | CAIGGLRINTDTQYF
TRBJ2-7 | - | - | TRBV4-3 | TGCGCCAGCAGCCAAGACGGGACACGTAGTCGGCAGTACTTC | CASSQDGTRSRQYF
TRBJ2-7 | - | TRBD1 | TRBV9 | TGTGCCAGCAGCGACGACAGGGTGTACGAGCAGTACTTC | CASSDDRVYEQYF
TRBJ1-5 | few | - | TRBV4-3 | TGCGCCAGCAGCCAAGGTCAGGACAGAAATCAGCCCCAGCATTTT | CASSQGQDRNQPQHF
TRBJ1-2 | few | - | TRBV5-1 | TGCGCCAGCATTGGTAGCGGAGTAGGTGGCTACACCTTC | CASIGSGVGGYTF
TRBJ1-6 | few | - | TRBV15 | TGTGCCACCAGCAGAGCCTCCAATTCACCCCTCCACTTT | CATSRASNSPLHF